The 29 T cell receptor beta chains in this list originate from one sample, sequenced in a study of control samples from healthy donors and cancer patients. Libraries were prepared by immunoSEQ multiplex PCR; TCRdb keeps only in-frame clonotypes and omits some of them. The data show over 10,000 clones, 90% to 95% seen once. Sequencing input: PBMCs. These receptors were collected from a man older than 75 with lung cancer.

The V and J genes are TRBV28 and TRBJ1-2; D remains unclear. Per germline, CDR1 MDHEN and CDR2 SYDVKM. The CDR3 length is 14 residues. Trimming shortened V by 6 bases and J by 4 bases, and 15 bases separated the two germline ends. In DNA, the CDR3 is TGTGCCAGCAGCCGCCCCACATGGGGCTATGGCTACACCTTC. Translated: CASSRPTWGYGYTF.

The chain couples TRBV6-5 to TRBJ2-3; tentative D call: TRBD2 (6 bases). V was trimmed by 11 bases and J by 0 bases, leaving 18 bases between them. Germline-derived CDR1 and CDR2 are MNHEY and SVGAGI. The length of the CDR3 is 15 residues. Here the CDR3 DNA reads TGTGCCTCAGCTTCCCGGGACTTAAGCACAGATACGCAGTATTTT. This sequence encodes CASASRDLSTDTQYF.

This clone was observed a single time. The chain uses TRBV6-5 and TRBJ2-1; weak D call: TRBD2 (7 bases). The CDR3 is 13 residues long. Trimming took off 10 bases at V and 5 bases at J, with 15 bases between the two ends. CDR1 and CDR2 from the germline V gene are MNHEY and SVGAGI. This CDR3 is CATTGGTNNEQFF. The CDR3 nucleotides are TGTGCCACCACCGGGGGGACAAACAATGAGCAGTTCTTC.

This chain connects TRBV29-1 to TRBJ1-1, with D perhaps TRBD1 (6 bases). V lost 1 base and J lost 3, with 9 bases in between. This CDR3 contains 13 residues. Germline V gene data show CDR1 as SQVTM and CDR2 as ANQGSEA. For the CDR3, the DNA is TGCAGCGTTGAAGTAGGGGGGTACACTGAAGCTTTCTTT. This gives the protein CSVEVGGYTEAFF.

The chain uses TRBV24-1 and TRBJ2-7, with D unresolved. CDR3 size: 14 residues. The germline V and J ends were trimmed by 2 bases and 2 bases, with 9 bases remaining between them. The germline gives CDR1 KGHDR, CDR2 SFDVKD. The CDR3 region has the DNA TGTGCCACCAGTGATTCCACGGTAGCCTACGAGCAGTACTTC. Its protein is CATSDSTVAYEQYF.

The chain joins TRBV11-3 to TRBJ1-1; D remains ambiguous. CDR3 length: 11 residues. CDR1 and CDR2 from the germline V gene are SGHNT and YENEEA. V gave up 2 bases and J gave up 11 bases, with 9 bases separating them. The CDR3 DNA follows: TGTGCCAGCAGCTTAAATGAGTTGGCTTTCTTT. Amino acids: CASSLNELAFF.

The chain has TRBV28 and TRBJ2-7; 8 bases are shared with TRBD1. CDR1 is MDHEN and CDR2 is SYDVKM in the germline V gene. J gave up 2 bases and V 5 bases, and 2 bases lay outside the gene matches. This CDR3 spans 13 amino acids. CDR3 sequence reads: CASSRTGTYEQYV. The CDR3 DNA is TGTGCCAGCAGTCGGACAGGGACCTACGAGCAGTACGTC.

This chain joins TRBV6-5 and TRBJ2-3; D not resolved. Germline V lookup: CDR1 MNHEY, CDR2 SVGAGI. The CDR3 extends over 14 amino acids. V gave up 6 bases and J gave up 6 bases, with 16 bases separating them. This CDR3 is CASSVTEVGDTQYF. In DNA, the CDR3 is TGTGCCAGCAGCGTAACAGAGGTCGGGGATACGCAGTATTTT.

V is TRBV5-8 and J is TRBJ1-1, with TRBD1 matching 7 bases. Trimming cost V 2 bases and J 11 bases; bases outside gene matches: 12. The germline V gene has CDR1 SGHTS and CDR2 YDEGEE. The CDR3 contains 14 residues. Written as DNA, the CDR3 is TGTGCCAGCAGCTTCGATGACAGGGTCCTGGGCGCTTTCTTT. It is translated as CASSFDDRVLGAFF.

The V gene is TRBV7-9, the J gene TRBJ1-1, with D perhaps matching TRBD1 (5 bases). CDR1 SEHNR and CDR2 FQNEAQ come from the germline V gene (reference sequence). The V gene lost 5 bases and the J gene lost 3 bases, with 19 bases spanning the gap. CDR3 size: 16 residues. DNA of the CDR3: TGTGCCAGCAGCCCCCGGGGGGGGATTCCGGACACTGAAGCTTTCTTT. This codes for CASSPRGGIPDTEAFF.

V and J are TRBV5-1 and TRBJ2-2, with a tentative D call TRBD2 (6 bases). Trimming pared 0 bases from V and 5 bases from J, leaving 8 bases between. Germline CDR1 reads SGHRS; CDR2 reads YFSETQ. This CDR3 has 14 amino acids. This CDR3 is CASSLAGGTGELFF. CDR3 in DNA: TGCGCCAGCAGCTTGGCCGGGGGTACCGGGGAGCTGTTTTTT.

This chain links TRBV11-2 with TRBJ2-1; 10 bases are a match to TRBD2. The germline V gene encodes CDR1 SGHAT and CDR2 FQNNGV. Trimming removed 5 bases from V and 6 bases from J; junction bases left unmatched: 10. This CDR3 has 16 amino acids. CDR3 bases: TGTGCCAGCAGCCGGTGGAGCGGGGGGGCCCCCAATGAGCAGTTCTTC. It encodes CASSRWSGGAPNEQFF.

The chain is built from TRBV18 and TRBJ2-1; 10 bases line up with TRBD2. This CDR3 has 17 residues. V gave up 3 bases and J gave up 6 bases; unmatched junction bases: 11. CDR1 is KGHSH, CDR2 LQKENI, per germline. Here the CDR3 DNA reads TGTGCCAGCTCACCGGCGGGACAAGCGGGGGGGCGCAATGAGCAGTTCTTC. As protein: CASSPAGQAGGRNEQFF.

This clone is a singleton in its sample. The gene calls are TRBV18 and TRBJ2-7, with 9 bases fitting TRBD2. The CDR3 is 14 amino acids. The trim removed 5 bases at V and 2 bases at J, leaving 4 bases unmatched. Per germline, CDR1 KGHSH and CDR2 LQKENI. Written as DNA, the CDR3 is TGTGCCAGCTCAGTTCTAGCGGGGACCTACGAGCAGTACTTC. Amino acid sequence: CASSVLAGTYEQYF.

The CDR3 sequence is CASRGIETQYF. The DNA of the CDR3 is TGTGCCAGCAGGGGGATAGAGACCCAGTACTTC. The genes are TRBV2 and TRBJ2-5; D ambiguous. V was cut by 6 bases and J by 4 bases, with 6 bases left in between. Looked up from germline, CDR1 is SNHLY and CDR2 is FYNNEI. The CDR3 runs 11 residues.

This chain connects TRBV5-1 to TRBJ2-5; unclear D gene. This CDR3 is built from 12 residues. V lost 5 bases and J 5 bases, leaving 10 bases between the germline ends. From germline, CDR1 is SGHRS and CDR2 YFSETQ. CDR3 residues: CASSPYKETQYF. In DNA form, the CDR3 reads TGCGCCAGCAGTCCCTACAAGGAGACCCAGTACTTC. The complete variable domain, with remaining parts taken from reference TRBV5-1 and TRBJ2-5, reads KAGVTQTPRYLIKTRGQQVTLSCSPISGHRSVSWYQQTPGQGLQFLFEYFSETQRNKGNFPGRFSGRQFSNSRSEMNVSTLELGDSALYLCASSPYKETQYFGPGTRLLVL.

V is TRBV6-5 and J is TRBJ2-5; D call uncertain. V shed 4 bases and J shed 4 bases, with 7 bases lying between them. This CDR3 contains 12 residues. CDR1 is MNHEY, CDR2 SVGAGI, per germline. The CDR3 coding sequence is TGTGCCAGCAGTTCCTCCGCAGAGACCCAGTACTTC. Residues: CASSSSAETQYF.

The rearrangement uses TRBV11-3 and TRBJ2-5, with D possibly being TRBD1 (6 bases). Germline values: CDR1 SGHNT, CDR2 YENEEA. Trimming removed 0 bases from V and 1 base from J, with 9 bases in between. The length of the CDR3 is 15 residues. CDR3 nucleotide sequence: TGTGCCAGCAGCTTAGAACGGGACATCCAAGAGACCCAGTACTTC. Translation: CASSLERDIQETQYF.

This clone has just one count. The CDR3 coding sequence is TGTGCCAGCACGACAGATAGCAATCAGCCCCAGCATTTT. Translated: CASTTDSNQPQHF. The rearrangement joins TRBV2 to TRBJ1-5; the D gene is possibly TRBD1 (5 bases). V lost 7 bases and J 0 bases, leaving 7 bases between the germline ends. CDR1 SNHLY and CDR2 FYNNEI come from the germline V gene. The CDR3 is 13 amino acids.

V and J are TRBV19 and TRBJ1-2; 8 bases agree with TRBD1. Germline V lookup: CDR1 LNHDA, CDR2 SQIVND (reference sequence). This CDR3 has 13 amino acids. Germline trimming cut 7 bases from V and 8 bases from J; bases unmatched to any gene: 9. The CDR3 is CASKAGQGYGYTF. CDR3 in DNA: TGTGCCAGTAAGGCAGGACAGGGATACGGCTACACCTTC.

The chain joins TRBV6-5 to TRBJ1-3; D might be TRBD1 (6 bases). The V gene's germline CDR1 is MNHEY and CDR2 SVGAGI. V lost 5 bases, J lost 10 bases, and 15 bases lay in between. The CDR3 extends over 13 amino acids. The DNA for the CDR3 is TGTGCCAGCAGTAAGGACAGTCTCCAAACCATATATTTT. Translating it yields CASSKDSLQTIYF.

The V and J genes are TRBV5-1 and TRBJ2-1; 9 bases line up with TRBD1. The trim removed 5 bases at V and 7 bases at J, leaving 10 bases unmatched. From germline, CDR1 is SGHRS and CDR2 YFSETQ. CDR3 length: 15 amino acids. Here the CDR3 DNA reads TGCGCCAGCAGTCAAAGGGGACAGGGACCAAATGAGCAGTTCTTC. This codes for CASSQRGQGPNEQFF.

The V and J genes are TRBV2 and TRBJ1-5, with D possibly being TRBD1 (5 bases). The CDR3 totals 14 residues. The germline V and J ends were trimmed by 4 bases and 0 bases, with 7 bases remaining between them. Germline-derived CDR1 and CDR2 are SNHLY and FYNNEI. CDR3 in amino acids: CASSGGYSNQPQHF. Written as DNA, the CDR3 is TGTGCCAGCAGTGGGGGGTATAGCAATCAGCCCCAGCATTTT.

The CDR3 region has the DNA TGTGCCAGCAGTGAAGACGGGGGCAGGGGGCAGCCCCAGCATTTT. Its translation is CASSEDGGRGQPQHF. The chain employs TRBV2 and TRBJ1-5; 7 positions agree with TRBD1. V was pared by 1 base and J by 7 bases, with 7 bases of the junction left unmatched. CDR1 and CDR2 from the germline V gene are SNHLY and FYNNEI. The CDR3 length is 15 residues.

The rearrangement links TRBV14 to TRBJ1-1; D uncertain. Germline CDR1 is SGHDN and CDR2 is FVKESK. This CDR3 region has 14 residues. V lost 7 bases and J 6 bases, leaving 18 bases between the germline ends. CDR3 loop: CASTPATYGSEAFF. CDR3 bases: TGTGCCAGCACCCCCGCGACCTACGGTTCTGAAGCTTTCTTT.

The chain has TRBV28 and TRBJ1-5; D uncertain. Trimming removed 10 bases from V and 3 bases from J, with 22 bases in between. CDR3 length: 16 amino acids. Germline V lookup: CDR1 MDHEN, CDR2 SYDVKM. The CDR3 DNA reads as TGTGCCACCCAAATAGGACGCAGAGGTATCAATCAGCCCCAGCATTTT. This gives the protein CATQIGRRGINQPQHF.

The V gene is TRBV29-1, the J gene TRBJ2-3; D is perhaps TRBD2 (7 bases). Germline V gene data show CDR1 as SQVTM and CDR2 as ANQGSEA. The CDR3 totals 13 residues. Trimming left V 8 bases short and J 5 bases short, with 17 bases between. The CDR3, as DNA: TGCAGCCTAAACCGGGGGGCGGGAGATACGCAGTATTTT. Protein sequence: CSLNRGAGDTQYF.

V and J are TRBV24-1 and TRBJ2-1; a possible D gene is TRBD2 (5 bases). This CDR3 is 16 amino acids long. Deletions cut 4 bases from V and 6 bases from J, with 18 bases between. In germline, CDR1 is KGHDR, CDR2 SFDVKD. The CDR3 nucleotides read TGTGCCACCAGTGACCCCCGCGGGTCGACGTCCAATGAGCAGTTCTTC. It encodes CATSDPRGSTSNEQFF.

This sequence joins TRBV5-1 and TRBJ1-5, with D maybe TRBD1 (6 bases). CDR1 is SGHRS and CDR2 is YFSETQ in the germline V gene. The V end lost 0 bases, the J end lost 4 bases, and 11 bases lay between the germline ends. The CDR3 contains 15 residues. The chain's CDR3 is CASSLAGEGNQPQHF. CDR3 nucleotides: TGCGCCAGCAGCTTGGCAGGGGAAGGGAATCAGCCCCAGCATTTT.